Below, 17 T cell receptor beta chains from the same sample are listed, as sequenced in a study of T cells in localized non-small cell lung cancer. Assay used: immunoSEQ multiplex PCR; TCRdb lists only in-frame clones, some missing. This table has 30,000 or so clones, around 89% appearing once. The sequencing used peripheral blood, collected before any cancer treatment. The receptors here all came from a woman aged 40 to 75 with stage I lung adenocarcinoma.

This chain connects TRBV28 to TRBJ2-5; possibly TRBD1 or TRBD2 for D (6 bases each). The CDR3 is made up of 14 amino acids. Looked up from germline, CDR1 is MDHEN and CDR2 is SYDVKM. With 3 bases removed from V and 5 bases from J, the gap between germline ends came to 13 bases. The CDR3 here is CASSFEGGSETQYF. Here the CDR3 DNA reads TGTGCCAGCAGTTTCGAAGGGGGGTCGGAGACCCAGTACTTC.

Comment on this clone: The germline gene is not matched at one end of the junction; a read error may be the cause. The CDR3 DNA follows: TGCGCCAGCAGCTTGGTCGGACAGGGTTACAGTGAGCAGTTCTTC. Encoded protein: CASSLVGQGYSEQFF. The chain couples TRBV5-1 to TRBJ2-1; TRBD1 matches 8 bases. Germline assignment: CDR1 SGHRS and CDR2 YFSETQ. The CDR3 spans 15 residues.

To note about this clone: One junction end disagrees with the germline gene, perhaps due to a read error. This chain joins TRBV28 and TRBJ1-3; no clear D. This CDR3 is 14 amino acids long. Germline CDR1 is MDHEN and CDR2 is SYDVKM. The CDR3 spells CARSGYGSGNTIYF. CDR3 nucleotide sequence: TGTGCCCGCAGTGGCTACGGGTCCGGAAACACCATATATTTT.

This sequence joins TRBV28 and TRBJ2-3; 13 positions agree with TRBD2. The junction had 9 bases not matched to a gene; V was cut back by 4 bases and J by 5 bases. Germline V CDR1 and CDR2: MDHEN, SYDVKM. The CDR3 is made up of 17 amino acids. The CDR3 loop reads CASSSPTSGGVGDTQYF. CDR3 nucleotide sequence: TGTGCCAGCAGTTCCCCCACTAGCGGGGGGGTAGGAGATACGCAGTATTTT.

The chain employs TRBV5-5 and TRBJ1-4, with D possibly TRBD1 on 6 matching bases. The germline CDR1 and CDR2 sequences are SGHKS and YYEKEE (reference sequence). The CDR3 covers 16 residues. Trimming pared 1 base from V and 3 bases from J, leaving 13 bases between. CDR3 loop: CASSLRPGAANEKLFF. The CDR3, as DNA: TGTGCCAGCAGCTTGCGTCCGGGGGCCGCTAATGAAAAACTGTTTTTT.

This chain links TRBV7-9 with TRBJ1-4; 9 nucleotides align to TRBD1. V lost 6 bases, J lost 6 bases, and 5 bases stayed unmatched. This CDR3 has 14 amino acids. Germline V gene lookup returns CDR1 SEHNR and CDR2 FQNEAQ (reference sequence). CDR3 sequence: CASSNRGLDEKLFF. In DNA form, the CDR3 reads TGTGCCAGCAGTAACAGGGGGCTGGATGAAAAACTGTTTTTT. Full variable domain (remainder filled in from reference TRBV7-9 and TRBJ1-4): DTGVSQNPRHKITKRGQNVTFRCDPISEHNRLYWYRQTLGQGPEFLTYFQNEAQLEKSRLLSDRFSAERPKGSFSTLEIQRTEQGDSAMYLCASSNRGLDEKLFFGSGTQLSVL.

This chain uses TRBV2 with TRBJ1-5, with 7 nucleotides matching TRBD1. J lost 2 bases, V lost 5 bases, and 6 bases had no gene match. The V gene's germline CDR1 is SNHLY and CDR2 FYNNEI. This CDR3 comprises 15 residues. The CDR3: CASSRQGEGNQPQHF. The CDR3 coding sequence is TGTGCCAGCAGTAGACAGGGAGAAGGCAATCAGCCCCAGCATTTT.

This clone is medium-sized within its sample. The chain couples TRBV29-1 to TRBJ1-1; D is unresolved. CDR3 length: 11 amino acids. The V and J ends lost 3 bases and 0 bases respectively, with 2 bases between them. Germline CDR1 reads SQVTM; CDR2 reads ANQGSEA. This CDR3 is CSVELNTEAFF. CDR3 nucleotide sequence: TGCAGCGTTGAGTTGAACACTGAAGCTTTCTTT.

The CDR3 reads CASSSETGGQEQYF. The DNA for the CDR3 is TGTGCCAGCAGCTCGGAGACAGGGGGTCAAGAGCAGTACTTC. This rearrangement joins TRBV7-8 to TRBJ2-7, with 9 nucleotides matching TRBD1. V trimming: 4 bases; J trimming: 7 bases; junction bases outside the gene matches: 8. The germline V gene encodes CDR1 SGHVS and CDR2 FQNEAQ. The CDR3 has 14 amino acids.

This sequence joins TRBV11-2 and TRBJ2-3, with 8 nucleotides matching TRBD1. Germline CDR1 reads SGHAT; CDR2 reads FQNNGV. V was clipped by 6 bases and J by 0 bases; unmatched bases: 5. This CDR3 is 15 amino acids long. The CDR3 protein is CASRPRGRSTDTQYF. The CDR3 DNA reads as TGTGCCAGCAGGCCCAGGGGGCGCAGCACAGATACGCAGTATTTT.

This chain uses TRBV28 with TRBJ2-1; the D is unclear. The V gene's germline CDR1 is MDHEN and CDR2 SYDVKM. The V and J ends lost 7 bases and 8 bases respectively, with 6 bases between them. The CDR3 covers 10 residues. CDR3 residues: CASINYEQFF. The CDR3, as DNA: TGTGCCAGCATAAACTATGAGCAGTTCTTC.

This sequence joins TRBV7-2 and TRBJ1-2; TRBD1 agrees at 7 bases. The CDR3 has 15 amino acids. Germline assignment: CDR1 SGHTA and CDR2 FQGNSA. The junction had 15 bases not matched to a gene; V was cut back by 7 bases and J by 7 bases. The CDR3 DNA reads TGTGCCAGCACCGTGAGGGAGGGGGCCTCTGCTGGCTACACCTTC. Translated: CASTVREGASAGYTF. Using reference TRBV7-2 and TRBJ1-2 for the parts outside the CDR3, the full variable domain is GAGVSQSPSNKVTEKGKDVELRCDPISGHTALYWYRQSLGQGLEFLIYFQGNSAPDKSGLPSDRFSAERTGGSVSTLTIQRTQQEDSAVYLCASTVREGASAGYTFGSGTRLTVV.

The chain uses TRBV7-7 and TRBJ2-7; D gene unclear. Germline-derived CDR1 and CDR2 are SSHAT and FNYEAQ (reference sequence). The ends were cut back, 5 bases at V and 1 base at J, with 12 bases in the middle. The CDR3 contains 14 residues. CDR3 nucleotide sequence: TGTGCCAGCAGCCCGAGCCCCAGATCCTACGAGCAGTACTTC. This gives the protein CASSPSPRSYEQYF.

The J gene is TRBJ1-2, the V gene TRBV30, with D perhaps TRBD1 (5 bases). This CDR3 has 12 residues. The germline CDR1 and CDR2 sequences are GTSNPN and SVGIG (reference sequence). V lost 2 bases and J lost 5, with 9 bases in between. The CDR3 spells CAWSSGGYGYTF. Here the CDR3 DNA reads TGTGCCTGGAGTAGTGGGGGGTATGGCTACACCTTC.

The chain combines TRBV6-6 with TRBJ1-3, with a tentative D call TRBD1 (5 bases). Trimming took 4 bases from V and 0 from J, leaving 10 bases between them. From germline, CDR1 is MNHNY and CDR2 SVGAGI (reference sequence). The CDR3 is made up of 15 amino acids. In nucleotides, the CDR3 is TGTGCCAGCAGTTTGTCGGGGCTCTCTGGAAACACCATATATTTT. This sequence encodes CASSLSGLSGNTIYF.

V is TRBV5-5 and J is TRBJ2-6; 7 bases agree with TRBD1. The CDR3 extends over 19 amino acids. Germline V CDR1 and CDR2: SGHKS, YYEKEE (reference sequence). The ends lost 4 bases at V and 2 bases at J; junction bases unmatched: 15. The DNA of the CDR3 is TGTGCCAGCAGCCGATCCCAGGGGGTAGGGAACACTGGGGCCAACGTCCTGACTTTC. Translation gives CASSRSQGVGNTGANVLTF.

The chain uses TRBV7-3 and TRBJ2-1; 8 bases are shared with TRBD1. Trimming took 6 bases from V and 7 from J; bases not matched to a gene: 8. Germline lookup yields CDR1 SGHTA and CDR2 FQGTGA. CDR3 length: 14 amino acids. The DNA for the CDR3 is TGTGCCAGCAGTACGGACAGGGTCGAAAATGAGCAGTTCTTC. Its protein product is CASSTDRVENEQFF.